This is a list of T cell receptor beta chains from one sample in a study of T cells in Graves' hyperthyroidism and ophthalmopathy. Using its own MiXCR run on the multiplex PCR reads, TCRdb lists one record per CDR3 protein. The sample has 650,000 to 750,000 distinct CDR3 sequences; around 15% are singletons. The sequenced sample was blood. The source of these receptors is a woman aged 18-35 years with Graves' hyperthyroidism. Each CDR3 is given with its conserved first and last residue. A D gene is named only where the DNA matches it firmly.

V | D | CDR3
TRBV28 | - | CASSLVHTYEQYF
TRBV28 | - | CASTTGLSRNQPQHF
TRBV28 | - | CASSPRAPVPDTQYF
TRBV7-9 | TRBD2 | CASSATGTRTVWQFF
TRBV19 | TRBD1 | CASSPTTGTGDSYEQYF
TRBV29-1 | - | CSVPTTRMNTEAFF
TRBV11-2 | - | CASSLGRDRPNYGYTF
TRBV7-9 | - | CASSLYVDGTEAFF
TRBV30 | - | CAWSPTGTYETQYF
TRBV2 | - | CASRDGTSYTEAFF
TRBV18 | - | CASSPSAGYIEKLFF
TRBV7-9 | - | CASSHGGRDEQFF
TRBV6-1 | TRBD2 | CASSSITLAGGPSDTQYF